Following are 5 T cell receptor beta chains from one sample sequenced in a study of beta chain features in type 1 diabetes. Reverse transcribing all isolated RNA meant expressed TCRB transcripts were sequenced. The assay was immunoSEQ multiplex PCR, and TCRdb's table has in-frame clones only and misses some. The sample lists hundreds of thousands of clones, 15% seen once, with 0.093% in the top ten. Sequenced material: naive CD4+ T cells from blood. The source of these receptors is a man in his late teens or twenties in good health.

The genes are TRBV7-9 and TRBJ2-3; either TRBD1 or TRBD2 may fit D (5 bases each). Between the trimmed V and J ends, which lost 2 bases and 3 bases, there was a span of 9 bases. The CDR3 loop spans 14 amino acids. The germline V gene has CDR1 SEHNR and CDR2 FQNEAQ (reference sequence). CDR3 sequence: CASSLSGTTDTQYF. CDR3 DNA: TGTGCCAGCAGCTTATCGGGGACGACAGATACGCAGTATTTT.

This chain uses TRBV5-1 with TRBJ1-3; 9 bases fit TRBD1. The CDR3 spans 17 residues. CDR1 is SGHRS, CDR2 YFSETQ, per germline. The V segment lost 1 base and the J segment 0 bases; nucleotides outside the gene matches: 5. In DNA, the CDR3 is TGCGCCAGCAGCTTGAATGGACAGGGGTTCTCTGGAAACACCATATATTTT. Protein sequence: CASSLNGQGFSGNTIYF.

This clone was seen a handful of times. CDR3 protein: CASSPRAAPCYTF. DNA of the CDR3: TGCGCCAGCAGCCCCCGGGCAGCCCCCTGCTACACCTTC. V usage is TRBV23-1 and J usage is TRBJ1-2; D remains ambiguous. TRBV23-1 is reported as an ORF; its role is uncertain. This CDR3 region has 13 residues. Trimming took off 6 bases at V and 9 bases at J, with 17 bases between the two ends.

This clone has just a few counts. The chain links TRBV14 to TRBJ1-2, with unresolved D. Germline CDR1 SGHDN, CDR2 FVKESK. V was pared by 4 bases and J by 2 bases, with 8 bases between. CDR3 length: 13 residues. CDR3 nucleotide sequence: TGTGCCAGCAGCCCCGGACGGAACTATGGCTACACCTTC. As protein: CASSPGRNYGYTF.

This chain uses TRBV25-1 with TRBJ2-2; no definite D call. This CDR3 comprises 12 residues. Germline values: CDR1 MGHDK, CDR2 SYGVNS. Deletions cut 9 bases from V and 1 base from J, with 6 bases between. The CDR3, as DNA: TGTGCCAGTCAACGGAACACCGGGGAGCTGTTTTTT. Translated: CASQRNTGELFF.